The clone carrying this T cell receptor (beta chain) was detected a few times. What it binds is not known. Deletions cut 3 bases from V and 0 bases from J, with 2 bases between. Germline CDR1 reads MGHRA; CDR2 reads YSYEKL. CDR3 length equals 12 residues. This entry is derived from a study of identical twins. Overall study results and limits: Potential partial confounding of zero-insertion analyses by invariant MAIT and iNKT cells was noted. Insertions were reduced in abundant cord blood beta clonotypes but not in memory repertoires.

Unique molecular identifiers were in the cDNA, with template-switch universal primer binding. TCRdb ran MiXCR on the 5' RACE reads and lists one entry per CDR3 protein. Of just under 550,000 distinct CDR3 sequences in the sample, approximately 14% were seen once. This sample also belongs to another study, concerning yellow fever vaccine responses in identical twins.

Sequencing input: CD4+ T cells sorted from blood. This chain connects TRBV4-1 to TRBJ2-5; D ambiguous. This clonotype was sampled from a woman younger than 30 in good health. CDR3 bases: TGCGCCAGCAGCCACCACCAAGAGACCCAGTACTTC. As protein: CASSHHQETQYF.